Sequencing of this TCR beta chain was carried out in a study of CD8 T cells in Susac syndrome. Losses at the gene ends were 6 bases for V and 9 bases for J; bases not matched to a gene: 8. This CDR3 contains 13 residues. Germline V gene lookup returns CDR1 SQVTM and CDR2 ANQGSEA. TEMRA cells were enriched by FACS, and CD4+ and CD8+ T cells were negatively isolated. Random-hexamer reverse transcription was applied to roughly 0.45 to 1 ug RNA. MiXCR was run by TCRdb on the immunoSEQ multiplex PCR reads, yielding one entry per CDR3 protein. The sample includes 150,000 to 200,000 distinct CDR3 sequences, under 95% of them seen just once.

The TCR was taken from a human donor in good health. Sequences were obtained from CD4+ T cells from PBMCs. J is TRBJ1-4 and V is TRBV29-1; 9 bases fit TRBD1. CDR3 sequence reads: CSVGDRADKKLFF. CDR3 DNA sequence: TGCAGCGTGGGGGACAGGGCGGATAAAAAACTGTTTTTT.